The TCR beta chain under discussion was sequenced for a study of blood T cell repertoires in COVID-19. About the study: Acute and convalescent COVID-19 samples came from the United States, Italy and Spain. PBMCs, B-cell-depleted T cells, or T cells were the source of the cDNA or gDNA that made up the material.

This CDR3 has 13 amino acids. Per germline, CDR1 SGHRS and CDR2 YFSETQ. V was pared by 3 bases and J by 6 bases, with 1 base of the junction left unmatched. In the authors' methods: Nucleated cell counts were estimated from reference gene primer amplification. The method was immunoSEQ multiplex PCR; TCRdb's version includes in-frame clones alone and lacks a portion of them. D and trimming were read from the DNA, whereas the V and J calls and clone size are those reported in that table. The sample records some 230,000 clones, about four fifths being singletons. The source material was peripheral blood. The TCR comes from a woman aged 30 to 39 who had recovered from COVID-19. The V and J genes are TRBV5-1 and TRBJ2-2, with 8 nucleotides matching TRBD2. This CDR3 is CASSSGGAGELFF. CDR3 in DNA: TGCGCCAGCAGCTCCGGGGGGGCCGGGGAGCTGTTTTTT.